This T cell receptor beta chain was sequenced for a study of spatial heterogeneity in lung cancer. The study, taken as a whole, reports: Higher tumor mutation counts went along with higher counts of expanded intratumoral alpha and beta TCRs. Coverage estimated for tumor T cells reached approximately 7.5% for alpha chains and approximately 12% for beta chains. Ubiquitous and regional nonsynonymous mutation counts were tracked by ubiquitous and regional expanded TCR counts, respectively.

This clonotype was picked up many times. What it binds is unknown. Time point indicated: sample taken at primary tumor resection. There are 15 residues in the CDR3. Trimming took 4 bases from V and 2 from J; bases not matched to a gene: 2. Germline-derived CDR1 and CDR2 are SGHAT and FQNNGV. Individually, TCR cDNA molecules were each labelled with a unique molecular identifier. TCRdb called the 5' RACE reads again in MiXCR, with one record for every CDR3 protein. The sample lists 9,900 or so distinct CDR3 sequences, 9.5% to 15% occurring once. The receptor's source is a male donor with early-stage non-small cell lung cancer. This sample comprised lung tumor tissue, obtained at surgery. The V call is TRBV11-2, the J call TRBJ2-1, with 10 positions matching TRBD2. CDR3 in DNA: TGTGCCAGCAGCTCCCTAGCGGGGGCCTACAATGAGCAGTTCTTC. Protein sequence: CASSSLAGAYNEQFF.